Only a few counts were recorded for the clone carrying this TCR beta chain. Germline CDR1 and CDR2: MNHEY and SMNVEV (reference sequence). The CDR3 covers 15 residues. The ends were cut back, 3 bases at V and 0 bases at J, with 8 bases in the middle. Blood libraries mostly used approximately 0.5 ug genomic DNA, six replicates each. Data came from immunoSEQ multiplex PCR; TCRdb stores just in-frame clones and leaves some out. The table shows just over 65,000 clones, with roughly 81% occurring only once. The data are from a study of neoadjuvant anti-PD-1 for oral cavity cancer. As to time point: after neoadjuvant nivolumab, at surgical resection.

The gene calls are TRBV27 and TRBJ2-2; no definite D call. Sequences were derived from PBMCs, sampled after nivolumab (anti-PD-1) treatment. This clonotype originated in a person aged 35 to 85 with oral cavity squamous cell carcinoma. The CDR3 reads CASSFAVPNTGELFF. In nucleotides, the CDR3 is TGTGCCAGCAGTTTTGCGGTTCCGAACACCGGGGAGCTGTTTTTT.